Listed below are T cell receptor beta chains from one sample, sequenced in a study of shared clonotypes between healthy human individuals. Assay: immunoSEQ multiplex PCR; the TCRdb copy retains only in-frame clones and omits some. Of around 2,000,000 clones listed, approximately 94% are singletons. Sequencing used naive CD8+ T cells sorted from blood. These receptors were collected from a man aged 18 to 29 in good health. CDR3s include the opening cysteine and the closing phenylalanine or tryptophan. Fields, in order: clone size, J gene, D gene, V gene, CDR3 DNA, CDR3 protein. The D gene is left open where the match is weak. Clone size is stated in some rows and not others, as once, few, many or a class when expanded.

clone size: NA; J gene: TRBJ1-5; D gene: NA; V gene: TRBV7-2; CDR3 DNA: TGTGCCAGCAGCTTAGAGGGATGGAGCAATCAGCCCCAGCATTTT; CDR3 protein: CASSLEGWSNQPQHF
clone size: NA; J gene: TRBJ2-7; D gene: NA; V gene: TRBV6-6; CDR3 DNA: TGTGCCAGCAGTTACTCGAATCAGGGCTACGAGCAGTACTTC; CDR3 protein: CASSYSNQGYEQYF
clone size: NA; J gene: TRBJ1-6; D gene: NA; V gene: TRBV30; CDR3 DNA: TGTGCCTGGAAGGGGGTCGGCCCATATAATTCACCCCTCCACTTT; CDR3 protein: CAWKGVGPYNSPLHF
clone size: NA; J gene: TRBJ2-5; D gene: TRBD2; V gene: TRBV27; CDR3 DNA: TGTGCCAGCAGTCGTACGGATAGCGGGGGACAAGAGACCCAGTACTTC; CDR3 protein: CASSRTDSGGQETQYF
clone size: NA; J gene: TRBJ2-7; D gene: TRBD1; V gene: TRBV28; CDR3 DNA: TGTGCCAGCAGGGGGGACAGGGAATCGACCTACGAGCAGTACTTC; CDR3 protein: CASRGDRESTYEQYF
clone size: NA; J gene: TRBJ1-2; D gene: NA; V gene: TRBV5-1; CDR3 DNA: TGCGCCAGCAGCTTGGAACCTTCCGACAACTTCTATGGCTACACCTTC; CDR3 protein: CASSLEPSDNFYGYTF
clone size: NA; J gene: TRBJ1-5; D gene: NA; V gene: TRBV27; CDR3 DNA: TGTGCCAGCAGCTACTCCTATTGGACAGTGGGTGAGCAGCCCCAGCATTTT; CDR3 protein: CASSYSYWTVGEQPQHF
clone size: NA; J gene: TRBJ1-2; D gene: NA; V gene: TRBV9; CDR3 DNA: TGTGCCAGCAGCGGACAGCGCGGCTACACCTTC; CDR3 protein: CASSGQRGYTF
clone size: NA; J gene: TRBJ1-6; D gene: NA; V gene: TRBV2; CDR3 DNA: TGTGCCAGCAGTGAAAGGCAGGGAAATTCACCCCTCCACTTT; CDR3 protein: CASSERQGNSPLHF
clone size: NA; J gene: TRBJ2-6; D gene: NA; V gene: TRBV19; CDR3 DNA: TGTGCCAGTAGTATCAGCTCTGGGGCCAACGTCCTGACTTTC; CDR3 protein: CASSISSGANVLTF
clone size: NA; J gene: TRBJ2-1; D gene: TRBD1; V gene: TRBV11-3; CDR3 DNA: TGTGCCAGCAGCTTTCGGACAGGGTCTGAGGGGGATGAGCAGTTCTTC; CDR3 protein: CASSFRTGSEGDEQFF
clone size: NA; J gene: TRBJ2-1; D gene: NA; V gene: TRBV4-2; CDR3 DNA: TGTGCCAGCAGCCAAGCAGGGGACTATGAGCAGTTCTTC; CDR3 protein: CASSQAGDYEQFF
clone size: NA; J gene: TRBJ2-1; D gene: NA; V gene: TRBV27; CDR3 DNA: TGTGCCAGCACCCAAACCCCGGGCCCCCCGGGCAATGAGCAGTTCTTC; CDR3 protein: CASTQTPGPPGNEQFF
clone size: NA; J gene: TRBJ2-1; D gene: TRBD1; V gene: TRBV10-3; CDR3 DNA: TGTGCCATCACCAGGGACAGGGGCGATGAGCAGTTCTTC; CDR3 protein: CAITRDRGDEQFF
clone size: NA; J gene: TRBJ2-7; D gene: TRBD1; V gene: TRBV29-1; CDR3 DNA: TGCAGCGTTGAAGATTCGACAGGGGGCTACGAGCAGTACTTC; CDR3 protein: CSVEDSTGGYEQYF
clone size: once; J gene: TRBJ1-5; D gene: TRBD1; V gene: TRBV5-1; CDR3 DNA: TGCGCCCAAAACCCGACTTTCGCACCGGGACAGGGGACTCAGCCCCAGCATTTT; CDR3 protein: CAQNPTFAPGQGTQPQHF
clone size: NA; J gene: TRBJ2-1; D gene: NA; V gene: TRBV2; CDR3 DNA: TGTGCCAGCAGTGAATTTTTAGGGAATGAGCAGTTCTTC; CDR3 protein: CASSEFLGNEQFF
clone size: NA; J gene: TRBJ1-2; D gene: NA; V gene: TRBV30; CDR3 DNA: TGTGCCTGGAGTGTGGAGAACTATGGCTACACCTTC; CDR3 protein: CAWSVENYGYTF
clone size: NA; J gene: TRBJ2-5; D gene: NA; V gene: TRBV7-9; CDR3 DNA: TGTGCCAGCGTCTCCTGGGGAGGAGACCAAGAGACCCAGTACTTC; CDR3 protein: CASVSWGGDQETQYF
clone size: once; J gene: TRBJ1-5; D gene: NA; V gene: TRBV6-5; CDR3 DNA: TGTGCCAGCAGCCCCGGAGGGTACCAGCCCCAGCATTTT; CDR3 protein: CASSPGGYQPQHF
clone size: NA; J gene: TRBJ2-1; D gene: TRBD2; V gene: TRBV11-3; CDR3 DNA: TGTGCCAGCAGACATGGACTAGCGGGGGTTCATGAGCAGTTCTTC; CDR3 protein: CASRHGLAGVHEQFF
clone size: NA; J gene: TRBJ2-7; D gene: NA; V gene: TRBV5-1; CDR3 DNA: TGCGCCAGCAGCACGAGACAGGGAGGTTCAGTCTACGAGCAGTACTTC; CDR3 protein: CASSTRQGGSVYEQYF
clone size: NA; J gene: TRBJ2-2; D gene: NA; V gene: TRBV13; CDR3 DNA: TGTGCCAGCAGCTCGACAACCGGGGAGCTGTTTTTT; CDR3 protein: CASSSTTGELFF
clone size: NA; J gene: TRBJ2-2; D gene: TRBD2; V gene: TRBV7-6; CDR3 DNA: TGTGCCAGCAGCTCCAATATCCGGGGGGCGAACACCGGGGAGCTGTTTTTT; CDR3 protein: CASSSNIRGANTGELFF
clone size: NA; J gene: TRBJ1-4; D gene: TRBD1; V gene: TRBV19; CDR3 DNA: TGTGCCAGTAGCGGCAGGGGGCTTGATGAAAAACTGTTTTTT; CDR3 protein: CASSGRGLDEKLFF
clone size: NA; J gene: TRBJ2-7; D gene: NA; V gene: TRBV29-1; CDR3 DNA: TGCAGCGTTGGAGGCCCGGAGGGCTCCTACGAGCAGTACTTC; CDR3 protein: CSVGGPEGSYEQYF
clone size: NA; J gene: TRBJ2-3; D gene: TRBD1; V gene: TRBV9; CDR3 DNA: TGTGCCAGCAGCGTAGGGGCAGGGGGCAATGCAGATACGCAGTATTTT; CDR3 protein: CASSVGAGGNADTQYF
clone size: NA; J gene: TRBJ2-7; D gene: NA; V gene: TRBV30; CDR3 DNA: TGTGCCTGGAGTCCCCTCGGGTACGAGCAGTACTTC; CDR3 protein: CAWSPLGYEQYF
clone size: once; J gene: TRBJ2-7; D gene: TRBD1; V gene: TRBV9; CDR3 DNA: TGTGCCAGCAGCGTCGCGGAACAGGGGTGGTACGAGCAGTACTTC; CDR3 protein: CASSVAEQGWYEQYF
clone size: NA; J gene: TRBJ2-3; D gene: NA; V gene: TRBV29-1; CDR3 DNA: TGCAGCGTCGGACGGCTGGCAGATACGCAGTATTTT; CDR3 protein: CSVGRLADTQYF
clone size: NA; J gene: TRBJ2-1; D gene: TRBD2; V gene: TRBV4-1; CDR3 DNA: TGCGCCAGCAGCCATGCTAGCGGGAGTAGCTCCTACAATGAGCAGTTCTTC; CDR3 protein: CASSHASGSSSYNEQFF
clone size: NA; J gene: TRBJ2-1; D gene: NA; V gene: TRBV5-1; CDR3 DNA: TGCGCCAGCAGCTTGAGGGTGAATGAGCAGTTCTTC; CDR3 protein: CASSLRVNEQFF
clone size: NA; J gene: TRBJ1-2; D gene: NA; V gene: TRBV6-5; CDR3 DNA: TGTGCCAGCAGTTACTTTCTCGGGGACAACTATGGCTACACCTTC; CDR3 protein: CASSYFLGDNYGYTF
clone size: NA; J gene: TRBJ2-3; D gene: NA; V gene: TRBV7-9; CDR3 DNA: TGTGCCAGCAGCTTAGAGGGACTCACAGATACGCAGTATTTT; CDR3 protein: CASSLEGLTDTQYF
clone size: NA; J gene: TRBJ1-1; D gene: TRBD1; V gene: TRBV11-2; CDR3 DNA: TGTGCCAGCAGCTTAGGAGACAGGGGTGAAGCTTTCTTT; CDR3 protein: CASSLGDRGEAFF
clone size: NA; J gene: TRBJ2-1; D gene: NA; V gene: TRBV2; CDR3 DNA: TGTGCCAGCAGTGAGGAGGAGGATGAGCAGTTCTTC; CDR3 protein: CASSEEEDEQFF
clone size: NA; J gene: TRBJ2-3; D gene: NA; V gene: TRBV19; CDR3 DNA: TGTGCCAGTACCCTCTCATCGGCGGGAACAGATACGCAGTATTTT; CDR3 protein: CASTLSSAGTDTQYF
clone size: NA; J gene: TRBJ2-1; D gene: NA; V gene: TRBV11-2; CDR3 DNA: TGTGCCAGCAGGCGCACGACAGGTTTAGCGGAGCCGTACAATGAGCAGTTCTTC; CDR3 protein: CASRRTTGLAEPYNEQFF
clone size: NA; J gene: TRBJ1-5; D gene: TRBD1; V gene: TRBV27; CDR3 DNA: TGTGCCAGCAGCACCGGGACAGGGAGCAATCAGCCCCAGCATTTT; CDR3 protein: CASSTGTGSNQPQHF
clone size: NA; J gene: TRBJ2-3; D gene: TRBD2; V gene: TRBV9; CDR3 DNA: TGTGCCAGCAGCGCCGTCACTAGCGGGAGTCGCGGAGATACGCAGTATTTT; CDR3 protein: CASSAVTSGSRGDTQYF
clone size: NA; J gene: TRBJ2-7; D gene: NA; V gene: TRBV9; CDR3 DNA: TGTGCCAGCAGCCCAGGCTCCAGCGTAAACGAGCAGTACTTC; CDR3 protein: CASSPGSSVNEQYF
clone size: NA; J gene: TRBJ1-2; D gene: NA; V gene: TRBV6-5; CDR3 DNA: TGTGCCAGCAGTCAACCCTTTGCAGGGGAAGGCTACACCTTC; CDR3 protein: CASSQPFAGEGYTF
clone size: NA; J gene: TRBJ2-7; D gene: TRBD2; V gene: TRBV4-3; CDR3 DNA: TGCGCCAGCAGCCAAGGACGGGGGGGGTACGAGCAGTACTTC; CDR3 protein: CASSQGRGGYEQYF